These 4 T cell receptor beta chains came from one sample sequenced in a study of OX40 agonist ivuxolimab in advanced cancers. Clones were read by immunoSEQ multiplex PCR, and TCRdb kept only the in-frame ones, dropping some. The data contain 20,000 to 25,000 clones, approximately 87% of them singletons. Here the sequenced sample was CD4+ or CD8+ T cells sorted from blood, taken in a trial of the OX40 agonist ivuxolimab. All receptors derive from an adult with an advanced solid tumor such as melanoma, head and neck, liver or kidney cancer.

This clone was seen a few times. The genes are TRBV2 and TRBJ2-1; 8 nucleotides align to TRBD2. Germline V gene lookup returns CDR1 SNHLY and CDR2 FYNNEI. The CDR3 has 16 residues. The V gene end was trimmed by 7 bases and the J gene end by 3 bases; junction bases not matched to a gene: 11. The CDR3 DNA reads TGTGCCAGCACCCTTACGGGGACTAGGGACTACAATGAGCAGTTCTTC. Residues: CASTLTGTRDYNEQFF.

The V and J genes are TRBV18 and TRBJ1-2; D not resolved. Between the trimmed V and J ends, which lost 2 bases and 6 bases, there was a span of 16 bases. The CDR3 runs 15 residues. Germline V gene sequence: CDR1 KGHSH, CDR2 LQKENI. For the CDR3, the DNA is TGTGCCAGCTCACCAAGCGAATCGTACAGCGATGGCTACACCTTC. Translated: CASSPSESYSDGYTF.

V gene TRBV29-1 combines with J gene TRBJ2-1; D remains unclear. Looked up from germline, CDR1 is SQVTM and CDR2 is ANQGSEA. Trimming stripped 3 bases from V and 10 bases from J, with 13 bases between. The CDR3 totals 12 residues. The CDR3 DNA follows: TGCAGCGTTGAGTACGGGTTTGGGGAGCAGTTCTTC. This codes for CSVEYGFGEQFF.

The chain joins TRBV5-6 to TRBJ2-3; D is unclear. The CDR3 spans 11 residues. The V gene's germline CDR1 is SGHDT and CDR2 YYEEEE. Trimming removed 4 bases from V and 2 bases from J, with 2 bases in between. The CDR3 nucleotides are TGTGCCAGCAGCGACACAGATACGCAGTATTTT. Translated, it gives CASSDTDTQYF.